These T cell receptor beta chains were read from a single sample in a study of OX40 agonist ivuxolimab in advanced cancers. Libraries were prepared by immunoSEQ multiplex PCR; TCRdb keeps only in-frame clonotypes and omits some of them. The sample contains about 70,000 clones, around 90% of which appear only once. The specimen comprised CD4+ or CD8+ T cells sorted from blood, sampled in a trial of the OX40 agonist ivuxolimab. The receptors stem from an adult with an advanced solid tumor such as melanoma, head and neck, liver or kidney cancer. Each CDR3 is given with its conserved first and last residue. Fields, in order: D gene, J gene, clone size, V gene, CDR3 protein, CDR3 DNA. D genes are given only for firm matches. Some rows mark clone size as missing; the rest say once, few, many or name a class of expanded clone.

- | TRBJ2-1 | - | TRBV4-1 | CASSQDSSRSYNEQFF | TGCGCCAGCAGCCAAGATTCGAGCCGCTCCTACAATGAGCAGTTCTTC
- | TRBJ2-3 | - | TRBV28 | CASRLPPGTTDTQYF | TGTGCCAGCAGATTGCCACCAGGGACCACAGATACGCAGTATTTT
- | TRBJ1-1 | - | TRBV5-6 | CASSPRLDTEAFF | TGTGCCAGCAGCCCCCGATTGGACACTGAAGCTTTCTTT
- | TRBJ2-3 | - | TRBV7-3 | CASSLLGASTDTQYF | TGTGCCAGCAGCCTCCTCGGCGCTAGCACAGATACGCAGTATTTT
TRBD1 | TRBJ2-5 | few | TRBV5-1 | CASSFRTGGVETQYF | TGCGCCAGCAGCTTCCGCACAGGGGGCGTAGAGACCCAGTACTTC
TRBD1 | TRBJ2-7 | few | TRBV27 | CASRRLGTGSSEQYF | TGTGCCAGCAGGCGTCTCGGGACAGGGTCTAGCGAGCAGTACTTC
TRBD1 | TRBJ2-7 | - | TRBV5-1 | CASSLVGTGQYF | TGCGCCAGCAGCCTTGTGGGGACAGGGCAATACTTC
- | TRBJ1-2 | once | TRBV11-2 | CASSFDDDVPRGYTF | TGTGCCAGCAGCTTTGACGACGACGTTCCTAGGGGCTACACCTTC
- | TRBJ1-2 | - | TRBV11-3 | CASSLDRGAIAF | TGTGCCAGCAGCTTAGATAGGGGAGCAATCGCCTTC
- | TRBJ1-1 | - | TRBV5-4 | CASSLGASSNTEAFF | TGTGCCAGCAGCTTAGGGGCATCTTCGAACACTGAAGCTTTCTTT
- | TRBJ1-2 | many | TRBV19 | CASSIGPSGYTF | TGTGCCAGTAGTATCGGGCCATCTGGCTACACCTTC
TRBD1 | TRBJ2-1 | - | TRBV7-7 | CASSPGQGDMFGNEQFF | TGTGCTAGCAGCCCCGGACAGGGCGATATGTTTGGGAATGAGCAGTTCTTC
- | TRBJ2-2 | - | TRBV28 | CASTRGAGRTGELFF | TGTGCCAGCACCCGGGGGGCAGGACGCACCGGGGAGCTGTTTTTT
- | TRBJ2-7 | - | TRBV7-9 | CASSLVGVGSEQYF | TGTGCCAGCAGCTTGGTGGGAGTAGGGTCCGAGCAGTACTTC
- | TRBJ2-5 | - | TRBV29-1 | CSVAQTGTQETQYF | TGCAGCGTTGCCCAAACCGGGACCCAAGAGACCCAGTACTTC
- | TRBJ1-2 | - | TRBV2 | CASSEMGNYGYTF | TGTGCCAGCAGTGAAATGGGGAACTATGGCTACACCTTC
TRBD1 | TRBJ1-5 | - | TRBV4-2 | CASSQGGTGHNQPQHF | TGTGCCAGCAGCCAAGGCGGGACAGGGCATAATCAGCCCCAGCATTTT
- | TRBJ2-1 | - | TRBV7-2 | CASSLGGPYNEQFF | TGTGCCAGCAGCTTAGGCGGCCCCTACAATGAGCAGTTCTTC
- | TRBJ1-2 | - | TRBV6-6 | CASSYDGYTF | TGTGCCAGCAGTTACGATGGCTACACCTTC
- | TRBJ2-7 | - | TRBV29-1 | CSVEGAGAYEQYF | TGCAGCGTTGAAGGGGCAGGAGCCTACGAGCAGTACTTC
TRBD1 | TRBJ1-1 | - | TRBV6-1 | CASTTTGYTEAFF | TGTGCCAGCACCACGACAGGGTACACTGAAGCTTTCTTT
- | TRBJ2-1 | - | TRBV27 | CASTFGEFRRSSYNEQFF | TGTGCCAGCACTTTCGGGGAGTTTCGGCGTAGCTCCTACAATGAGCAGTTCTTC